The 21 T cell receptor beta chains given below trace back to one sample, sequenced in a study of cytomegalovirus exposure and HLA in healthy donors. The method was immunoSEQ multiplex PCR; TCRdb's version includes in-frame clones alone and lacks a portion of them. The sample contains approximately 150,000 clones, 86% of which appear only once. The sequenced sample consisted of PBMCs. The origin of the receptors is a man aged 18 to 29 in good health and CMV-seropositive.

The rearrangement links TRBV6-5 to TRBJ2-7; 10 bases line up with TRBD2. From germline, CDR1 is MNHEY and CDR2 SVGAGI. CDR3 length equals 14 residues. V lost 2 bases to trimming and J lost 5 bases; unmatched junction nucleotides: 3. The CDR3 loop reads CASSYASGGDEQYF. CDR3 sequence (DNA): TGTGCCAGCAGTTACGCTAGCGGGGGCGACGAGCAGTACTTC.

This clone was seen once. The chain has TRBV5-1 and TRBJ2-2, with 7 bases aligning to TRBD1. The CDR3 extends over 16 amino acids. Germline CDR1 is SGHRS and CDR2 is YFSETQ. Trimming at V came to 4 bases and at J to 1 base, leaving 7 bases not matched to a gene. The CDR3 sequence: CASSVGQAGNTGELFF. CDR3 sequence (DNA): TGCGCCAGCAGCGTCGGACAGGCGGGGAACACCGGGGAGCTGTTTTTT. The full variable domain, rest sourced from reference TRBV5-1 and TRBJ2-2, is KAGVTQTPRYLIKTRGQQVTLSCSPISGHRSVSWYQQTPGQGLQFLFEYFSETQRNKGNFPGRFSGRQFSNSRSEMNVSTLELGDSALYLCASSVGQAGNTGELFFGEGSRLTVL.

Only one count was recorded for this clone. CDR3 in DNA: TGTGCCAGCAGTTACTCGATAGGCAGGGGCTACGAGCAGTACTTC. Translation: CASSYSIGRGYEQYF. The chain employs TRBV6-5 and TRBJ2-7; D is possibly TRBD1 (6 bases). Germline V gene sequence: CDR1 MNHEY, CDR2 SVGAGI. The germline V and J ends were trimmed by 0 bases and 3 bases, with 12 bases remaining between them. This CDR3 has 15 residues.

The V gene is TRBV7-2, the J gene TRBJ2-5, with 8 bases matching TRBD2. V lost 5 bases and J lost 5; bases outside the gene matches: 13. The CDR3 is 16 residues long. CDR1 and CDR2 from the germline V gene are SGHTA and FQGNSA. CDR3 sequence: CASSEMGAGVKETQYF. CDR3 nucleotide sequence: TGTGCCAGCAGCGAGATGGGAGCGGGAGTTAAGGAGACCCAGTACTTC.

This clone appeared a single time. The chain uses TRBV29-1 and TRBJ2-5, with a weak D call TRBD2 (5 bases). CDR1 and CDR2 (germline): SQVTM, ANQGSEA. CDR3 length: 13 residues. Between the trimmed V and J ends, which lost 7 bases and 3 bases, there was a span of 15 bases. The DNA for the CDR3 is TGCAGCGGAATGACTGACTACAAAGAGACCCAGTACTTC. This translates into CSGMTDYKETQYF.

The rearrangement joins TRBV5-4 to TRBJ2-1, with TRBD2 matching 7 bases. Germline V gives CDR1 SGHNT, CDR2 YYREEE (reference sequence). The junction had 3 bases not matched to a gene; V was cut back by 0 bases and J by 0 bases. The CDR3 consists of 16 residues. The chain's CDR3 is CASSLASGSSYNEQFF. In DNA, the CDR3 is TGTGCCAGCAGCTTGGCTAGCGGAAGCTCCTACAATGAGCAGTTCTTC.

This rearrangement joins TRBV6-4 to TRBJ1-1, with a weak D call TRBD1 (5 bases). CDR1 MRHNA and CDR2 SNTAGT come from the germline V gene. The CDR3 extends over 14 amino acids. V lost 2 bases to trimming and J lost 4 bases, with 11 bases between them. In DNA form, the CDR3 reads TGTGCCAGCAGTGACGCAGGGTTAGGCACTGAAGCTTTCTTT. Translated, it gives CASSDAGLGTEAFF.

The J gene is TRBJ1-5, the V gene TRBV6-5; the D is unclear. Trimming removed 4 bases at V and 6 bases at J, with 13 bases between. Per germline, CDR1 MNHEY and CDR2 SVGAGI. This CDR3 is built from 14 residues. CDR3 sequence reads: CASSSRPEGQPQHF. The CDR3 region has the DNA TGTGCCAGCAGTTCCAGGCCCGAGGGTCAGCCCCAGCATTTT.

The V call is TRBV5-1, the J call TRBJ2-1, with 10 positions matching TRBD2. V was clipped by 3 bases and J by 1 base; unmatched bases: 7. The length of the CDR3 is 17 residues. CDR1 is SGHRS, CDR2 YFSETQ, per germline. CDR3 residues: CASSWGGLAVSYNEQFF. CDR3 nucleotide sequence: TGCGCCAGCAGCTGGGGAGGACTAGCGGTATCCTACAATGAGCAGTTCTTC.

The chain joins TRBV5-4 to TRBJ2-2; D gene ambiguous. This CDR3 is built from 12 residues. CDR1 and CDR2 (germline): SGHNT, YYREEE (reference sequence). Trimming cost V 4 bases and J 13 bases, with 14 bases left between them. The CDR3 region has the DNA TGTGCCAGCAGCCTCGACCGAGGTCGGCTGTTTTTT. Protein product: CASSLDRGRLFF. Looking up the rest from reference TRBV5-4 and TRBJ2-2 gives the full variable domain: ETGVTQSPTHLIKTRGQQVTLRCSSQSGHNTVSWYQQALGQGPQFIFQYYREEENGRGNFPPRFSGLQFPNYSSELNVNALELDDSALYLCASSLDRGRLFFGEGSRLTVL.

This clone was recorded only once. This rearrangement joins TRBV28 to TRBJ2-3; D ambiguous. Per the germline V gene, CDR1 is MDHEN and CDR2 is SYDVKM. The CDR3 totals 14 residues. V lost 3 bases, J lost 5 bases, and 12 bases lay in between. In DNA form, the CDR3 reads TGTGCCAGCAGTTTGCCTCGGTCCGGAGATACGCAGTATTTT. It yields the protein CASSLPRSGDTQYF. Full variable domain (rest looked up from reference TRBV28 and TRBJ2-3): DVKVTQSSRYLVKRTGEKVFLECVQDMDHENMFWYRQDPGLGLRLIYFSYDVKMKEKGDIPEGYSVSREKKERFSLILESASTNQTSMYLCASSLPRSGDTQYFGPGTRLTVL.

V is TRBV13 and J is TRBJ2-1; D possibly corresponds to TRBD1 (6 bases). The CDR3 extends over 16 amino acids. Trimming left V 5 bases short and J 5 bases short, with 19 bases between. Germline V gene sequence: CDR1 PRHDT, CDR2 FYEKMQ (reference sequence). CDR3 region: CASSPLRRTVHNEQFF. CDR3 nucleotide sequence: TGTGCCAGCAGCCCCTTAAGAAGGACAGTACACAATGAGCAGTTCTTC. Filled out from reference TRBV13 and TRBJ2-1, the complete variable domain reads AAGVIQSPRHLIKEKRETATLKCYPIPRHDTVYWYQQGPGQDPQFLISFYEKMQSDKGSIPDRFSAQQFSDYHSELNMSSLELGDSALYFCASSPLRRTVHNEQFFGPGTRLTVL.

The genes are TRBV5-1 and TRBJ1-4; weak D call: TRBD1 (5 bases). The CDR3 length is 18 residues. Looked up from germline, CDR1 is SGHRS and CDR2 is YFSETQ. Deletions cut 2 bases from V and 2 bases from J, with 19 bases between. The CDR3 nucleotides read TGCGCCAGCAGCTTAGTAGGGGACTTAATGAGGACTAATGAAAAACTGTTTTTT. Protein product: CASSLVGDLMRTNEKLFF.

This chain links TRBV5-5 with TRBJ2-3, with D possibly TRBD2 on 5 matching bases. The CDR3 contains 14 residues. CDR1 and CDR2 (germline): SGHKS, YYEKEE (reference sequence). Trimming shortened V by 1 base and J by 6 bases, and 12 bases separated the two germline ends. CDR3 sequence: CASSLRQPGDTQYF. DNA of the CDR3: TGTGCCAGCAGCTTGCGGCAGCCGGGGGATACGCAGTATTTT.

The chain links TRBV5-1 to TRBJ2-1, with TRBD2 matching over 9 bases. This CDR3 has 17 amino acids. Germline trimming cut 4 bases from V and 4 bases from J; bases unmatched to any gene: 12. Germline-derived CDR1 and CDR2 are SGHRS and YFSETQ. The CDR3 here is CASSTRGSGGSYNEQFF. The CDR3, as DNA: TGCGCCAGCAGCACGAGGGGTAGCGGGGGATCGTACAATGAGCAGTTCTTC.

V usage is TRBV4-1 and J usage is TRBJ2-1; 13 bases match TRBD2. The CDR3 is 15 amino acids. The trim removed 4 bases at V and 4 bases at J, leaving 1 base unmatched. Per the germline V gene, CDR1 is MGHRA and CDR2 is YSYEKL. The CDR3 DNA sequence: TGCGCCAGCAGCCGGACTAGCGGGGGTTACAATGAGCAGTTCTTC. This gives the protein CASSRTSGGYNEQFF.

The V and J genes are TRBV4-2 and TRBJ2-1, with TRBD2 matching 7 bases. Germline V gene sequence: CDR1 LGHNA, CDR2 YNFKEQ. The V gene end was trimmed by 2 bases and the J gene end by 9 bases; junction bases not matched to a gene: 10. The length of the CDR3 is 15 residues. CDR3 nucleotides: TGTGCCAGCAGCCAAAGGCTAGCGGCTCCGATTGAGCAGTTCTTC. Its translation is CASSQRLAAPIEQFF.

The chain has TRBV7-2 and TRBJ1-2; D might be TRBD1 (5 bases). Germline V gene sequence: CDR1 SGHTA, CDR2 FQGNSA. The CDR3 length is 13 residues. The V end was cut by 5 bases, the J end by 4 bases, with 11 bases between. In nucleotides, the CDR3 is TGTGCCAGCAGCGAAGGGGAGGGCTATGGCTACACCTTC. This translates into CASSEGEGYGYTF. Combining the CDR3 with reference TRBV7-2 and TRBJ1-2 gives the whole variable domain GAGVSQSPSNKVTEKGKDVELRCDPISGHTALYWYRQSLGQGLEFLIYFQGNSAPDKSGLPSDRFSAERTGGSVSTLTIQRTQQEDSAVYLCASSEGEGYGYTFGSGTRLTVV.

The J gene is TRBJ2-2, the V gene TRBV7-2, with D possibly being TRBD2 (5 bases). V was cut by 6 bases and J by 7 bases, with 21 bases left in between. The CDR3 runs 16 residues. CDR1 SGHTA and CDR2 FQGNSA come from the germline V gene. CDR3 coding DNA: TGTGCCAGCAGAAACTCCTTTCAGAGAGAGGGCGGGGAGCTGTTTTTT. Translation: CASRNSFQREGGELFF.

This clone was observed once. The V gene is TRBV2, the J gene TRBJ1-2; D is perhaps TRBD1 (5 bases). V lost 8 bases, J lost 6 bases, and 16 bases lay in between. CDR3 length equals 13 residues. The germline CDR1 and CDR2 sequences are SNHLY and FYNNEI. The DNA of the CDR3 is TGTGCCAGCGGATATCGGGGGGAGGATGGCTACACCTTC. Its protein is CASGYRGEDGYTF.

J is TRBJ2-1 and V is TRBV9, with a possible D match to TRBD2 (7 bases). Germline CDR1 is SGDLS and CDR2 is YYNGEE. Trimming removed 4 bases from V and 8 bases from J, with 19 bases in between. This CDR3 spans 15 amino acids. CDR3 amino acids: CASSQRGAGVDEQFF. CDR3 nucleotide sequence: TGTGCCAGCAGCCAACGGGGGGCAGGGGTCGATGAGCAGTTCTTC.